Sequencing of this T cell receptor (beta chain) was carried out in a study of OX40 agonist ivuxolimab in advanced cancers. Background on the study: The eligibility criteria allowed prior anti-PD-1, anti-PD-L1 or anti-CTLA-4 therapy, and 30% to 40% had some.

A history of autoimmune disease or systemic immunosuppression excluded patients. Study outcomes and limitations: Partly responding patients at 0.1-3.0 mg/kg showed some of the smallest clonal expansion. Mean expanded clone counts were higher in CD8+ than CD4+ T cells.

TCRdb's copy holds only in-frame clones and misses some; the assay was immunoSEQ multiplex PCR. The table lists about 61,000 clones, about 90% of them singletons. CDR3 length equals 13 residues. With 6 bases removed from V and 0 bases from J, the gap between germline ends came to 8 bases. Germline loops: CDR1 MNHEY, CDR2 SMNVEV (reference sequence). Turning to this clone: The antigen is unknown.

The TCR sequence derives from an adult with an advanced solid tumor such as melanoma, head and neck, liver or kidney cancer. The chain joins TRBV27 to TRBJ1-2, with D uncertain. The source was CD4+ or CD8+ T cells sorted from blood, collected in a trial of the OX40 agonist ivuxolimab. The CDR3 DNA reads TGTGCCAGCAGCTGGGGTCCTAACTATGGCTACACCTTC. Translating it yields CASSWGPNYGYTF.